This T cell receptor (beta chain) was captured in a study of TIL therapy for anti-PD-1-resistant metastatic lung cancer. This was the immunoSEQ v3 assay. TCRdb's table, derived via immunoSEQ multiplex PCR, lists solely in-frame clones and lacks some. The sample contains about 18,000 clones, around four fifths of which appear only once. Germline V gene lookup returns CDR1 SGDLS and CDR2 YYNGEE. This CDR3 is 13 amino acids long. The germline V and J ends were trimmed by 2 bases and 13 bases, with 13 bases remaining between them. As to time point: pre-treatment sample, taken before nivolumab and TIL therapy.

Sequences were derived from blood, sampled at baseline. The chain joins TRBV9 to TRBJ1-6, with D perhaps matching TRBD1 (6 bases). This receptor was obtained from a person between 25 and 80 years old with non-small cell lung cancer. The CDR3 region is CASSVQTGQPLHF. DNA of the CDR3: TGTGCCAGCAGCGTCCAGACAGGCCAGCCCCTCCACTTT.